The 10 T cell receptor beta chains below come from one sample, sequenced in a study of T cell changes during pregnancy in multiple sclerosis (dated by TCRdb to the late 2010s). The library was built by means of the immunoSEQ multiplex PCR assay. Imported from immuneACCESS, the table was reduced by TCRdb to in-frame sequences with V and J called. These copies leave out some clones; in studies compared against another copy, an unresolved V gene accounts for under half, and the cause of the remainder is not known. Within this sample are under 100,000 clones, with nearly 95% of them counted one time only. The leading ten clones occupy roughly 1.2% of the sample. The material was peripheral blood, obtained in the second trimester of pregnancy. These receptors were taken from a female donor with multiple sclerosis, enrolled in a pregnancy study.

This clone came up once. This sequence joins TRBV2 and TRBJ2-2; a possible D gene is TRBD2 (5 bases). In germline, CDR1 is SNHLY, CDR2 FYNNEI. CDR3 size: 12 residues. V shed 7 bases and J shed 6 bases, with 9 bases lying between them. The CDR3: CASITEAGELFF. In DNA, the CDR3 is TGTGCCAGCATTACGGAGGCCGGGGAGCTGTTTTTT.

This chain connects TRBV5-1 to TRBJ1-1, with TRBD1 as a possible D gene (5 bases). The CDR3 is 15 residues long. The V end was cut by 0 bases, the J end by 1 base, with 10 bases between. Germline V lookup: CDR1 SGHRS, CDR2 YFSETQ. CDR3 coding DNA: TGCGCCAGCAGCTTGGGGGCAGGGCAGAACACTGAAGCTTTCTTT. Translated: CASSLGAGQNTEAFF. The full variable domain, its missing parts supplied by reference TRBV5-1 and TRBJ1-1, is KAGVTQTPRYLIKTRGQQVTLSCSPISGHRSVSWYQQTPGQGLQFLFEYFSETQRNKGNFPGRFSGRQFSNSRSEMNVSTLELGDSALYLCASSLGAGQNTEAFFGQGTRLTVV.

The J gene is TRBJ2-6, the V gene TRBV5-4; weak D call: TRBD1 (6 bases). Germline loops: CDR1 SGHNT, CDR2 YYREEE (reference sequence). This CDR3 spans 15 amino acids. Trimming shortened V by 0 bases and J by 7 bases, and 11 bases separated the two germline ends. CDR3 bases: TGTGCCAGCAGCTTGGGGGGACAATTCGCCAACGTCCTGACTTTC. Protein: CASSLGGQFANVLTF.

The gene calls are TRBV29-1 and TRBJ1-1; no definite D call. Germline V gives CDR1 SQVTM, CDR2 ANQGSEA. V was cut by 2 bases and J by 1 base, with 14 bases left in between. CDR3 length equals 15 residues. CDR3 nucleotide sequence: TGCAGCGTTGAATTGGTGGGCAGCAAGAACACTGAAGCTTTCTTT. Residues: CSVELVGSKNTEAFF.

The rearrangement joins TRBV5-1 to TRBJ2-5; D possibly corresponds to TRBD2 (6 bases). V lost 4 bases to trimming and J lost 10 bases, with 17 bases between them. Germline values: CDR1 SGHRS, CDR2 YFSETQ. The CDR3 is 13 amino acids. In DNA, the CDR3 is TGCGCCAGCAGCGCCAATACCGAGGGAGGCCAGTACTTC. The encoded protein is CASSANTEGGQYF. Full variable domain (remainder filled in from reference TRBV5-1 and TRBJ2-5): KAGVTQTPRYLIKTRGQQVTLSCSPISGHRSVSWYQQTPGQGLQFLFEYFSETQRNKGNFPGRFSGRQFSNSRSEMNVSTLELGDSALYLCASSANTEGGQYFGPGTRLLVL.

The V call is TRBV5-4, the J call TRBJ2-2, with TRBD2 matching 12 bases. The V gene end was trimmed by 4 bases and the J gene end by 7 bases; junction bases not matched to a gene: 11. Germline V gene data show CDR1 as SGHNT and CDR2 as YYREEE (reference sequence). CDR3 length: 17 amino acids. The CDR3 region is CASSRSSGRAEFGELFF. The CDR3 DNA reads TGTGCCAGCAGCAGGTCTAGCGGGAGGGCCGAGTTCGGGGAGCTGTTTTTT.

The chain recombines TRBV4-2 with TRBJ2-6; D gene ambiguous. Germline CDR1 and CDR2: LGHNA and YNFKEQ. CDR3 length equals 20 residues. V lost 0 bases to trimming and J lost 5 bases, with 23 bases between them. CDR3 sequence: CASSQDFVVGDPARANVLTF. DNA for the CDR3: TGTGCCAGCAGCCAAGATTTCGTCGTGGGCGACCCAGCTAGGGCCAACGTCCTGACTTTC.

This clone was seen a handful of times. The chain has TRBV2 and TRBJ1-1; 8 positions agree with TRBD1. The CDR3 is 18 amino acids. V dropped 1 base and J dropped 0; count of bases not matched to a gene: 10. Germline V gives CDR1 SNHLY, CDR2 FYNNEI. CDR3 protein: CASSEGPGGELMNTEAFF. For the CDR3, the DNA is TGTGCCAGCAGTGAAGGCCCAGGGGGCGAACTCATGAACACTGAAGCTTTCTTT.

This chain links TRBV28 with TRBJ2-3, with TRBD2 identical over 15 bases. This CDR3 spans 18 amino acids. Germline-derived CDR1 and CDR2 are MDHEN and SYDVKM. V lost 6 bases to trimming and J lost 0 bases; unmatched junction nucleotides: 7. The CDR3 nucleotides read TGTGCCAGCAGACCCTGGGGACTAGCGGGAGGTAGCACAGATACGCAGTATTTT. Protein: CASRPWGLAGGSTDTQYF.

This clone was counted only a few times. J is TRBJ2-7 and V is TRBV6-1; the D gene is possibly TRBD2 (6 bases). The CDR3 covers 13 residues. Germline CDR1 reads MNHNS; CDR2 reads SASEGT. V was shortened by 3 bases and J by 2 bases, with 8 bases between the two germline ends. CDR3 sequence reads: CASSEWGAYEQYF. As DNA, the CDR3 is TGTGCCAGCAGTGAGTGGGGGGCCTACGAGCAGTACTTC.